The rows below give T cell receptor beta chains drawn from one sample of a study of OX40 agonist ivuxolimab in advanced cancers. Clones were read by immunoSEQ multiplex PCR, and TCRdb kept only the in-frame ones, dropping some. The table includes some 7,000 clones, 80% detected once. The sequenced sample was CD4+ or CD8+ T cells sorted from blood, obtained in a trial of the OX40 agonist ivuxolimab. The receptors were sampled from an adult with an advanced solid tumor such as melanoma, head and neck, liver or kidney cancer. Both conserved end residues are part of each CDR3. A D gene is named only where the DNA matches it firmly. The listing skips clone size in some rows; elsewhere it reads once, few, many or a size class.

D gene	J gene	clone size	V gene	CDR3 DNA	CDR3 protein
TRBD2	TRBJ2-1	-	TRBV5-1	TGCGCCAGCAGCTCCTCGTATGGACTAGCGGGGGCAGGCAGGTCAAAAGGTGAGCAGTTCTTC	CASSSSYGLAGAGRSKGEQFF
-	TRBJ2-5	-	TRBV27	TGTGCCAGCAGTCTTCGGTCCTACGAGACCCAGTACTTC	CASSLRSYETQYF
-	TRBJ1-2	-	TRBV7-9	TGTGCCAGCAGCTCCCTGTTTGATCGAGGCGGCTACACCTTC	CASSSLFDRGGYTF
TRBD2	TRBJ2-5	-	TRBV6-5	TGTGCCAGCAGTTCCATAGCGGGGGTCGAAGAGACCCAGTACTTC	CASSSIAGVEETQYF
-	TRBJ2-1	-	TRBV30	TGTGCCTGGAGTCGTGGGGCATACAATGAGCAGTTCTTC	CAWSRGAYNEQFF
-	TRBJ1-1	-	TRBV29-1	TGCAGCGTTGAAACCAGCGGGACTGAAGCTTTCTTT	CSVETSGTEAFF
-	TRBJ1-2	-	TRBV9	TGTGCCAGCAGCCCCCTCGGGGTAGGCGGCTACACCTTC	CASSPLGVGGYTF
-	TRBJ1-1	-	TRBV5-1	TGCGCCAGCAGCTTGGAAGGGGGGACGGGAACTGAAGCTTTCTTT	CASSLEGGTGTEAFF
-	TRBJ2-7	-	TRBV27	TGTGCCAGCAGCAGGGGTCCGGCTGCCTACGAGCAGTACTTC	CASSRGPAAYEQYF
-	TRBJ2-6	-	TRBV27	TGTGCCAGCAGTCGAATCACGTATTCTGGGGCCAACGTCCTGACTTTC	CASSRITYSGANVLTF
-	TRBJ1-5	-	TRBV4-1	TGCGCCAGCAGCCAAGTGGTAGGAGGGTCCCAGCCCCAGCATTTT	CASSQVVGGSQPQHF
-	TRBJ1-2	-	TRBV5-5	TGTGCCAGCAGCCTAACGAGTCTCTTGAAATATGGCTACACCTTC	CASSLTSLLKYGYTF
-	TRBJ1-5	-	TRBV10-3	TGTGCCATCAGTGACGGGGGACTTCAGCCCCAGCATTTT	CAISDGGLQPQHF
-	TRBJ2-5	-	TRBV10-1	TGCGCCAGCAGTGAGTCTCGGAGAGAGACCCAGTACTTC	CASSESRRETQYF
TRBD1	TRBJ1-1	-	TRBV13	TGTGCCAGCAGCTCTCTTCAGGGGGCAGAAGCTTTCTTT	CASSSLQGAEAFF
TRBD1	TRBJ1-6	-	TRBV7-2	TGTGCCAGCAGCGCACGGACAGGGGATTCCCTCCACTTT	CASSARTGDSLHF
-	TRBJ2-7	-	TRBV12-5	TGTGCTAGTGGTTTGGGGCTCGGACAGCTCTCCTACGAGCAGTACTTC	CASGLGLGQLSYEQYF
TRBD2	TRBJ2-3	-	TRBV6-4	TGTGCCAGCAGTGACTCGACTAGCGGGGGGGCGGATACGCAGTATTTT	CASSDSTSGGADTQYF
TRBD1	TRBJ2-7	-	TRBV10-3	TGTGCCATCAGTGAGTCTCCTGATAGGGACAGTCCCTACGAGCAGTACTTC	CAISESPDRDSPYEQYF
TRBD1	TRBJ1-1	-	TRBV2	TGTGCCGTACTCCCCGGGACAGGGGGAAGTAACCCTGAAGCTTTCTTT	CAVLPGTGGSNPEAFF
-	TRBJ1-5	-	TRBV28	TGTGCCAGCAGTTTTTTGACAGGCAATCAGCCCCAGCATTTT	CASSFLTGNQPQHF
-	TRBJ1-3	once	TRBV2	TGTGCCAGCAGTGGGGCGTCTGGAAACACCATATATTTT	CASSGASGNTIYF
-	TRBJ2-1	-	TRBV9	TGTGCCAGCAGCGTACATCTATCGGATGAGCAGTTCTTC	CASSVHLSDEQFF
-	TRBJ2-3	-	TRBV6-1	TGTGCCAGCAGTGAATTTACTGGGGGTCTCACAGATACGCAGTATTTT	CASSEFTGGLTDTQYF
TRBD1	TRBJ2-1	-	TRBV19	TGTGCCAGTAGTTTAGGACAGGGAACCTACAATGAGCAGTTCTTC	CASSLGQGTYNEQFF
TRBD2	TRBJ2-3	-	TRBV11-2	TGTGCCAGCAGCTTAGTGGGCCGGGGACTAGCTTTTTATACGCAGTATTTT	CASSLVGRGLAFYTQYF
TRBD1	TRBJ2-7	-	TRBV4-1	TGCGCCAGCAGTTATTCCGGGACAGGGCCCTACGAGCAGTACTTC	CASSYSGTGPYEQYF
TRBD2	TRBJ2-1	-	TRBV30	TGTGCCTGGAGTGTATCTGATTGGACTAGCAGAGACAATGAGCAGTTCTTC	CAWSVSDWTSRDNEQFF
-	TRBJ1-1	medium-sized	TRBV2	TGTGCCAGCAGTGTGGTTACGGACACTGAAGCTTTCTTT	CASSVVTDTEAFF
-	TRBJ2-7	few	TRBV18	TGTGCCAGCTCGGGAGGACAGCTCTACGAGCAGTACTTC	CASSGGQLYEQYF
-	TRBJ1-3	-	TRBV19	TGTGCCAGTAGGTCGGCAGTCTCTGGAAACACCATATATTTT	CASRSAVSGNTIYF
-	TRBJ2-1	-	TRBV27	TGTGCCAGCAGTTCTCTGGGTGAGGGTGAGCAGTTCTTC	CASSSLGEGEQFF